This T cell receptor (beta chain) was documented in a study of shared clonotypes between healthy human individuals. Whole-study findings and limits: As a rule, naive subsets had a larger estimated richness than memory subsets.

V lost 3 bases, J lost 1 base, and 9 bases stayed unmatched. Germline assignment: CDR1 SGHNT and CDR2 YYREEE (reference sequence). The CDR3 runs to 16 residues. Of note for this clone: Its antigen is not identified.

Sorted-subset replicate PCR reactions were performed with approximately 200 ng DNA, corresponding to tens of thousands of T cell genomes. Clones were read by immunoSEQ multiplex PCR, and TCRdb kept only the in-frame ones, dropping some. The sample shows 150,000 to 200,000 clones, around 63% of them seen only once. This chain joins TRBV5-4 and TRBJ1-1; 7 nucleotides match TRBD1. Sequencing was done on a sample of memory CD4+ T cells sorted from blood. Subset noted: CD45RA-negative fraction. This clonotype originated in a young man in good health. The CDR3 sequence: CASSSHKGQENTEAFF. As DNA, the CDR3 is TGTGCCAGCAGCTCCCATAAAGGACAGGAGAACACTGAAGCTTTCTTT.